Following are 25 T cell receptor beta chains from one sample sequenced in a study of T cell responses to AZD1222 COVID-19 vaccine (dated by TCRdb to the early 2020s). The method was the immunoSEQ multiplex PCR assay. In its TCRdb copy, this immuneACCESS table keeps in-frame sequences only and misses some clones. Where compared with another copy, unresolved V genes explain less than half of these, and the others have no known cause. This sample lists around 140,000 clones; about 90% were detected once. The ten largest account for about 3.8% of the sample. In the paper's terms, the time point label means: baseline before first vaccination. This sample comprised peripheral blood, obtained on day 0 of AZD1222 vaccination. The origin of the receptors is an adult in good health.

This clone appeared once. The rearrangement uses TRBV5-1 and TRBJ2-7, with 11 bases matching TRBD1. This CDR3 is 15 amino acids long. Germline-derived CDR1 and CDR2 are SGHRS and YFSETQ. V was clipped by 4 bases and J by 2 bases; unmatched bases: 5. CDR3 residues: CASSQGQGVTYEQYF. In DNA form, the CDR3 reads TGCGCCAGCAGCCAGGGACAGGGGGTAACCTACGAGCAGTACTTC.

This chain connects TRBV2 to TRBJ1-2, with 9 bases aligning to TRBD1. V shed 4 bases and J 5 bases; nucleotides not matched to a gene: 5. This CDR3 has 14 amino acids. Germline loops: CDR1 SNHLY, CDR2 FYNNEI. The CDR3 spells CASSGDRERYGYTF. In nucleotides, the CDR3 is TGTGCCAGCAGTGGGGACAGGGAAAGGTATGGCTACACCTTC.

DNA for the CDR3: TGTGCCAGCAGCCAAGGCCAGAGGGGGCAGCCCCAGCATTTT. Amino acids: CASSQGQRGQPQHF. V and J are TRBV4-2 and TRBJ1-5; D perhaps matches TRBD1 (6 bases). The CDR3 has 14 amino acids. V was shortened by 1 base and J by 7 bases, with 11 bases between the two germline ends. Looked up from germline, CDR1 is LGHNA and CDR2 is YNFKEQ.

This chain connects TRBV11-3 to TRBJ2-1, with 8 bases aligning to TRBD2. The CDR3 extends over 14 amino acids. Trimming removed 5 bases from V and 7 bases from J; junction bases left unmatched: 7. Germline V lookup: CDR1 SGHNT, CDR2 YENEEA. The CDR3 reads CASSALSGSNEQFF. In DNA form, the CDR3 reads TGTGCCAGCAGCGCCCTGAGCGGGAGTAATGAGCAGTTCTTC.

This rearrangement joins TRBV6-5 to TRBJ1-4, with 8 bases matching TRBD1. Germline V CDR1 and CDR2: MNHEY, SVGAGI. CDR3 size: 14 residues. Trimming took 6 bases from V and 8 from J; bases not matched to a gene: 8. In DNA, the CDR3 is TGTGCCAGCAGAAACAGGGGGACTAGGGAAAAACTGTTTTTT. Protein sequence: CASRNRGTREKLFF.

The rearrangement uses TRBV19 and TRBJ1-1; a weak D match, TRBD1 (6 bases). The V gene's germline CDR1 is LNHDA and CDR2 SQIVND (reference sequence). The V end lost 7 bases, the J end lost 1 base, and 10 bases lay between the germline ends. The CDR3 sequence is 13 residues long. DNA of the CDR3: TGTGCCAGTACGAGGGGGTGGAACACTGAAGCTTTCTTT. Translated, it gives CASTRGWNTEAFF.

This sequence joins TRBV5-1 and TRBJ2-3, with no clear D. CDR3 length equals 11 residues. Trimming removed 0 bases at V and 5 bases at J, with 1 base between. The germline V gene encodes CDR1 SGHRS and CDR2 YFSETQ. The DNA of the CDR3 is TGCGCCAGCAGCTTGGTAGATACGCAGTATTTT. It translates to CASSLVDTQYF.

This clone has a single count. CDR3 amino acids: CASALARQPTGETQYF. In DNA, the CDR3 is TGCGCCAGCGCACTTGCAAGACAGCCCACGGGGGAGACCCAGTACTTC. The chain couples TRBV5-1 to TRBJ2-5; D may be TRBD1 or TRBD2 (5 bases each). The CDR3 runs 16 residues. The V and J ends lost 7 bases and 5 bases respectively, with 24 bases between them. Germline V lookup: CDR1 SGHRS, CDR2 YFSETQ. Complete variable domain (other parts from reference TRBV5-1 and TRBJ2-5): KAGVTQTPRYLIKTRGQQVTLSCSPISGHRSVSWYQQTPGQGLQFLFEYFSETQRNKGNFPGRFSGRQFSNSRSEMNVSTLELGDSALYLCASALARQPTGETQYFGPGTRLLVL.

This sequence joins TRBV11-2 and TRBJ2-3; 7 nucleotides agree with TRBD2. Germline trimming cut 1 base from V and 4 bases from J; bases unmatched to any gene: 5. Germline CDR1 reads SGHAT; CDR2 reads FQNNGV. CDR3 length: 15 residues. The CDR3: CASSLAGGSADTQYF. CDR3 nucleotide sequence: TGTGCCAGCAGCTTAGCCGGGGGGAGTGCAGATACGCAGTATTTT.

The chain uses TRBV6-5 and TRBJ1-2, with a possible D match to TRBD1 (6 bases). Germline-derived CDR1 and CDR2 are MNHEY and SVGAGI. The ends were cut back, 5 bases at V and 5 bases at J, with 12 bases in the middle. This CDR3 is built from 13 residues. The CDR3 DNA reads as TGTGCCAGCAGTCGCCCCCAGGGGTATGGCTACACCTTC. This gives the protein CASSRPQGYGYTF.

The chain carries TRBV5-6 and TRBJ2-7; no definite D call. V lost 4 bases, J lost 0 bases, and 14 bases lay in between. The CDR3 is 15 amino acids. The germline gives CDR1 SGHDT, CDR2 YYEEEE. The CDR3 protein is CASSLESRYSYEQYF. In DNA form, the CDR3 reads TGTGCCAGCAGCCTTGAGAGCAGATACTCCTACGAGCAGTACTTC. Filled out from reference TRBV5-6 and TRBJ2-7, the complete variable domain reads DAGVTQSPTHLIKTRGQQVTLRCSPKSGHDTVSWYQQALGQGPQFIFQYYEEEERQRGNFPDRFSGHQFPNYSSELNVNALLLGDSALYLCASSLESRYSYEQYFGPGTRLTVT.

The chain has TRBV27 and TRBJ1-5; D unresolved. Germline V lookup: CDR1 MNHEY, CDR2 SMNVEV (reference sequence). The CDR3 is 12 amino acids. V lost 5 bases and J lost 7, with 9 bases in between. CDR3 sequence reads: CASSKIGQPQHF. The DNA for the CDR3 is TGTGCCAGCAGTAAGATCGGGCAGCCCCAGCATTTT.

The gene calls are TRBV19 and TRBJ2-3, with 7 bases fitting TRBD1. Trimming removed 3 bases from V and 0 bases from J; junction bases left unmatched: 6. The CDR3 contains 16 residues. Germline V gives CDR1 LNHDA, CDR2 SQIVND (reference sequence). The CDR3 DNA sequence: TGTGCCAGTAGTATCCGGGACAGCCCTAGCACAGATACGCAGTATTTT. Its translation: CASSIRDSPSTDTQYF.

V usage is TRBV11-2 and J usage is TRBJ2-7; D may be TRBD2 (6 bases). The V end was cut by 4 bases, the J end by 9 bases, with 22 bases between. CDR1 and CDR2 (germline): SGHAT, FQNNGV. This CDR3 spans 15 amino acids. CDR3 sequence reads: CASSYGGFGRYGQYF. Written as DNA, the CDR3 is TGTGCCAGCAGCTATGGAGGGTTTGGGAGGTATGGGCAGTACTTC.

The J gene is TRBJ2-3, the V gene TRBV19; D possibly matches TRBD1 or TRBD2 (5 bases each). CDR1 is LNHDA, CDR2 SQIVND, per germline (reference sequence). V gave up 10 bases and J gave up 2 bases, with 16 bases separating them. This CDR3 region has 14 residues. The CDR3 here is CATLAGAFTDTQYF. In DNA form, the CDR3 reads TGTGCCACCCTAGCTGGGGCCTTCACAGATACGCAGTATTTT.

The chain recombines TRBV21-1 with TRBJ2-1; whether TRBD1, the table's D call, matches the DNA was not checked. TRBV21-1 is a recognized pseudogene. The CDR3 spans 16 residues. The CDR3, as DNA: TGTGCCAGCAGCAGCCCTGGGGCTCCAGGCTACAATGAGCAGTTCTTC. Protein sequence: CASSSPGAPGYNEQFF.

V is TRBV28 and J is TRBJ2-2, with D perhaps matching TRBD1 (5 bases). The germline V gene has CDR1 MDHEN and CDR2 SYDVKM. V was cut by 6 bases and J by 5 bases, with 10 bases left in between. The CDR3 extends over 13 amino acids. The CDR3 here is CASRSPGTGELFF. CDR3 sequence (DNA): TGTGCCAGCAGGAGCCCAGGGACCGGGGAGCTGTTTTTT.

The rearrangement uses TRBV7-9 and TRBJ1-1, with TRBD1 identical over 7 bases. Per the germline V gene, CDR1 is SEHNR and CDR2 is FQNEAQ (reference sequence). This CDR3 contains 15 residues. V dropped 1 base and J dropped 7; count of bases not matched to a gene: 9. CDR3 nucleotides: TGTGCCAGCAGCTTAGGAATGGCAGGGGGAGATGAAGCTTTCTTT. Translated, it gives CASSLGMAGGDEAFF.

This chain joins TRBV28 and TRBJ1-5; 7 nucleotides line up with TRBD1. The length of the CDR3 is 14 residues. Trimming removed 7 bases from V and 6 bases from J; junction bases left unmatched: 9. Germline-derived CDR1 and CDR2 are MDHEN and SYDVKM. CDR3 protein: CASNIQGSGQPQHF. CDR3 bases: TGTGCCAGCAATATACAGGGGAGCGGTCAGCCCCAGCATTTT.

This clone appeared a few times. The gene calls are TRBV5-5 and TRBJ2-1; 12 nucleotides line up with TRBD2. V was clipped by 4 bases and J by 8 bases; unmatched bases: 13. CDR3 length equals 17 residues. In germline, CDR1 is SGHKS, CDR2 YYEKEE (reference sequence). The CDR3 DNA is TGTGCCAGCAGCGGGAGGACTAGCGGGGCCTCGTCGGATGAGCAGTTCTTC. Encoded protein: CASSGRTSGASSDEQFF.

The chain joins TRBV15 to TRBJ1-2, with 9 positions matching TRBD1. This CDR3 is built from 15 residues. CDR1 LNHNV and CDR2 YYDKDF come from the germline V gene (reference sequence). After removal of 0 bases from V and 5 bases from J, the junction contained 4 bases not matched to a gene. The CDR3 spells CATSRDPGQGYGYTF. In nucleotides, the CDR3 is TGTGCCACCAGCAGAGACCCGGGACAGGGATATGGCTACACCTTC. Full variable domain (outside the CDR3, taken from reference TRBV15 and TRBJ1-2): DAMVIQNPRYQVTQFGKPVTLSCSQTLNHNVMYWYQQKSSQAPKLLFHYYDKDFNNEADTPDNFQSRRPNTSFCFLDIRSPGLGDTAMYLCATSRDPGQGYGYTFGSGTRLTVV.

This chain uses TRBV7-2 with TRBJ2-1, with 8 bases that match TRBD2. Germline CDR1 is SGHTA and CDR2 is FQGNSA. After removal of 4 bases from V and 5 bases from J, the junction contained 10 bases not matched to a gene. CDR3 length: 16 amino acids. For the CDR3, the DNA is TGTGCCAGCAGCTCCTCGGGGGGGTTTTGGGACAATGAGCAGTTCTTC. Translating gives CASSSSGGFWDNEQFF.

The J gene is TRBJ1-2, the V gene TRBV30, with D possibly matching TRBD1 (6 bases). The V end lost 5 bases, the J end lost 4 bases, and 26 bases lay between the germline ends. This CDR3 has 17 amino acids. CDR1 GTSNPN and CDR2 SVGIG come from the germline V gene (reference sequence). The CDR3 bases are TGTGCCTGGCGAAAGTTCGGACAGCCACTTTTAAGCTATGGCTACACCTTC. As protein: CAWRKFGQPLLSYGYTF.

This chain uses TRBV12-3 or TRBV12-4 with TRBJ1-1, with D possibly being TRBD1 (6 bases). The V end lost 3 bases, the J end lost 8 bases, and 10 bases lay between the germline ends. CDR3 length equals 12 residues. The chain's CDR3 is CASSLGAFEAFF. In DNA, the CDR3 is TGTGCCAGCAGTTTGGGGGCCTTCGAAGCTTTCTTT.

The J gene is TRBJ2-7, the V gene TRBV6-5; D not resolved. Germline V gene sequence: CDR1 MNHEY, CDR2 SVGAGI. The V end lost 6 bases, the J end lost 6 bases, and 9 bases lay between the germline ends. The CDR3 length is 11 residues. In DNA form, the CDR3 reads TGTGCCAGCAGGTCCATAGGCGAGCAGTACTTC. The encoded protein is CASRSIGEQYF.